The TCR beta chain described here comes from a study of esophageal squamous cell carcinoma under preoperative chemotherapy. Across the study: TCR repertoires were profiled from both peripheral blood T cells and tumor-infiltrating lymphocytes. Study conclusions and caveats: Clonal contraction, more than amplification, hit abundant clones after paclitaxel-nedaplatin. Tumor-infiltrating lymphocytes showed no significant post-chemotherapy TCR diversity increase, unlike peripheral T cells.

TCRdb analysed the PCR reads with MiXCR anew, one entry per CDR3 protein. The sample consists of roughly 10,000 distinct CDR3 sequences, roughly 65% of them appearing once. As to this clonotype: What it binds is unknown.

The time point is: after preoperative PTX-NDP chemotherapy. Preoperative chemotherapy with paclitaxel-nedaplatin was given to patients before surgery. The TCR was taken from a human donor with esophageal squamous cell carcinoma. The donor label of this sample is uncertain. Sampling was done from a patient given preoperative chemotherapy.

DNA of the CDR3: TGTGCCAGCAGCGGGACTAGCGACGATAGAGGGGGATACAATGAGCAGTACTTC. The encoded protein is CASSGTSDDRGGYNEQYF. This chain links TRBV7-9 with TRBJ2-1; 10 bases are a match to TRBD2. The end of the DNA is better explained by TRBJ2-7, so the J call may be wrong. Per the germline V gene, CDR1 is SEHNR and CDR2 is FQNEAQ (reference sequence). The CDR3 has 18 residues.